The 22 T cell receptor beta chains below were found in one sample sequenced in a study of Graves' ophthalmopathy and Graves' hyperthyroidism. Investigators amplified TCR beta CDR3 regions from RNA transcripts. After a first-round RT-PCR with HTBI primers, a second-round multiplex PCR was run. In TCRdb, the multiplex PCR reads were re-called with MiXCR into one record per CDR3 protein. The profile shows over a million distinct CDR3 sequences, roughly two fifths of them singletons. Input material: peripheral blood or thyroid tissue (not recorded which). These TCRs come from an adult man with Graves' hyperthyroidism.

In this sample, this clonotype turned up a few times. The chain links TRBV24-1 to TRBJ2-5; 9 bases line up with TRBD2. The CDR3 covers 14 residues. In germline, CDR1 is KGHDR, CDR2 SFDVKD. Losses at the gene ends were 3 bases for V and 4 bases for J; bases not matched to a gene: 2. The CDR3, as DNA: TGTGCCACCAGTGATCAACTAGCGGGAGAGACCCAGTACTTC. It translates to CATSDQLAGETQYF.

The V and J genes are TRBV7-2 and TRBJ1-2; D unresolved. Per the germline V gene, CDR1 is SGHTA and CDR2 is FQGNSA. V lost 6 bases and J lost 1, with 18 bases in between. The CDR3 covers 16 residues. CDR3 sequence reads: CASSLRVGGINYGYTF. CDR3 nucleotides: TGTGCCAGCAGTCTAAGGGTTGGTGGGATTAACTATGGCTACACCTTC.

This clonotype was detected a few times. The chain couples TRBV20-1 to TRBJ2-2; D might be TRBD1 (6 bases). V was trimmed by 0 bases and J by 6 bases, leaving 11 bases between them. Germline CDR1 reads DFQATT; CDR2 reads SNEGSKA (reference sequence). This CDR3 has 14 amino acids. The CDR3 is CSARDYDRPGELFF. In DNA, the CDR3 is TGCAGTGCTAGAGATTATGACAGGCCCGGGGAGCTGTTTTTT.

This clonotype was seen just once. A much larger clonotype is one base distant, so this may be a read error. The chain recombines TRBV20-1 with TRBJ1-6; D is perhaps TRBD1 (5 bases). The ends were cut back, 0 bases at V and 5 bases at J, with 14 bases in the middle. This CDR3 contains 16 residues. From germline, CDR1 is DFQATT and CDR2 SNEGSKA (reference sequence). CDR3 loop: CSARDNRRTHNSPLHF. The CDR3, as DNA: TGCAGTGCTAGAGACAACAGGCGGACCCATAATTCACCCCTCCACTTT.

This clonotype came up a few times. The rearrangement uses TRBV19 and TRBJ2-2, with 10 bases that match TRBD1. Germline V gene sequence: CDR1 LNHDA, CDR2 SQIVND (reference sequence). CDR3 size: 16 residues. With V trimmed by 4 bases and J by 6 bases, 8 bases remained unmatched. CDR3 in DNA: TGTGCCAGTAGTAAGGGACAGGGGCTTTCGTCCGGGGAGCTGTTTTTT. This sequence encodes CASSKGQGLSSGELFF.

The chain employs TRBV11-2 and TRBJ1-1; D gene ambiguous. The CDR3 length is 15 residues. The V and J ends lost 10 bases and 7 bases respectively, with 25 bases between them. From germline, CDR1 is SGHAT and CDR2 FQNNGV. The CDR3 protein is CANRPTGRRAIEAFF. The CDR3 DNA is TGTGCCAACAGACCCACCGGAAGGAGGGCAATTGAAGCTTTCTTT.

This clonotype was seen only a few times. The V and J genes are TRBV5-6 and TRBJ2-5, with TRBD2 as a possible D gene (6 bases). Trimming cost V 3 bases and J 2 bases, with 8 bases left between them. The CDR3 has 13 residues. Germline values: CDR1 SGHDT, CDR2 YYEEEE. The CDR3 is CASSWTIQETQYF. Written as DNA, the CDR3 is TGTGCCAGCAGCTGGACTATTCAAGAGACCCAGTACTTC.

In regard to this clonotype: The germline gene is not matched at one end of the junction; a read error may be the cause. The rearrangement joins TRBV10-3 to TRBJ2-7; a weak D match, TRBD1 (7 bases). The CDR3 contains 14 residues. Germline CDR1 is ENHRY and CDR2 is SYGVKD. CDR3 region: CASSEGGTDYEQYF. CDR3 nucleotide sequence: TGTGCCAGCAGTGAAGGGGGGACAGACTACGAGCAGTACTTC.

With regard to this clonotype: The junction shows a germline mismatch at one end, possibly a read error. The V and J genes are TRBV10-3 and TRBJ2-7; 8 nucleotides match TRBD1. CDR3 length equals 13 residues. Germline assignment: CDR1 ENHRY and CDR2 SYGVKD. In DNA, the CDR3 is TGTGCCATCAGCGGTCAGGGGGCCGGGGAGCTGTACTTC. Protein: CAISGQGAGELYF.

The chain employs TRBV5-8 and TRBJ2-5; D may be TRBD1 (5 bases). V lost 0 bases to trimming and J lost 7 bases, with 7 bases between them. The CDR3 length is 12 residues. Per germline, CDR1 SGHTS and CDR2 YDEGEE. CDR3 nucleotide sequence: TGTGCCAGCAGCTTGGATAGGGGGACCCAGTACTTC. Translated: CASSLDRGTQYF. Using reference TRBV5-8 and TRBJ2-5 for the parts outside the CDR3, the full variable domain is EAGVTQSPTHLIKTRGQQATLRCSPISGHTSVYWYQQALGLGLQFLLWYDEGEERNRGNFPPRFSGRQFPNYSSELNVNALELEDSALYLCASSLDRGTQYFGPGTRLLVL.

As concerns this clonotype: Because it lacks the conserved phenylalanine or tryptophan at the end, this CDR3 is likely a read error. The chain couples TRBV6-6 to TRBJ1-1, with TRBD1 as a possible D gene (6 bases). Trimming pared 10 bases from V and 4 bases from J, leaving 13 bases between. The CDR3 runs 12 residues. Germline V gene lookup returns CDR1 MNHNY and CDR2 SVGAGI (reference sequence). For the CDR3, the DNA is TGTGCCATCAGCGAAGGGGGCACTGAAGCTTTCCTT. Protein product: CAISEGGTEAFL.

Concerning this clonotype: An end of the junction does not agree with germline; a read error may underlie this. The rearrangement links TRBV5-1 to TRBJ1-2; D is unresolved. Per germline, CDR1 SGHRS and CDR2 YFSETQ. The CDR3 length is 13 residues. CDR3 sequence (DNA): TGTGCCAGCAGCTTGACGAGGAGCTATGGCTACACCTTC. Its protein is CASSLTRSYGYTF.

The sample holds many counts of this clonotype. V usage is TRBV19 and J usage is TRBJ1-4; 7 bases line up with TRBD1. Trimming at V came to 10 bases and at J to 7 bases, leaving 12 bases not matched to a gene. CDR3 length equals 14 residues. Per the germline V gene, CDR1 is LNHDA and CDR2 is SQIVND (reference sequence). The CDR3 sequence: CAIPPGTAGEKLFF. The CDR3 nucleotides read TGTGCCATTCCTCCCGGGACAGCCGGTGAAAAACTGTTTTTT.

This clonotype was observed at least ten times. The rearrangement joins TRBV19 to TRBJ1-5; possible D gene TRBD1, 6 bases. V gave up 5 bases and J gave up 2 bases, with 16 bases separating them. Germline values: CDR1 LNHDA, CDR2 SQIVND (reference sequence). The CDR3 is made up of 16 amino acids. CDR3 sequence (DNA): TGTGCCAGTAGTCGGGCGGAAACAGGGCGCAATCAGCCCCAGCATTTT. This encodes CASSRAETGRNQPQHF.

This clonotype was counted between two and nine times. V usage is TRBV12-3 or TRBV12-4 and J usage is TRBJ2-7; D might be TRBD1 (7 bases). The CDR3 is made up of 15 amino acids. V was trimmed by 6 bases and J by 3 bases, leaving 18 bases between them. CDR3 DNA sequence: TGTGCCAGCAGCTCGTCAGGGGGGCCCATCTACGAGCAGTACTTC. Translating gives CASSSSGGPIYEQYF.

The rearrangement joins TRBV12-3 or TRBV12-4 to TRBJ2-5; 9 bases align to TRBD2. After removal of 1 base from V and 2 bases from J, the junction contained 5 bases not matched to a gene. This CDR3 is 16 amino acids long. The CDR3 DNA reads TGTGCCAGCAGTTTAGAGCGACTAGCGGTTCAAGAGACCCAGTACTTC. Residues: CASSLERLAVQETQYF.

The chain links TRBV20-1 to TRBJ2-7; unclear D gene. CDR1 is DFQATT, CDR2 SNEGSKA, per germline (reference sequence). This CDR3 is built from 13 residues. Trimming cost V 7 bases and J 0 bases, with 13 bases left between them. CDR3 nucleotides: TGCAGTGGCATGGCGGAGAGCTCCTACGAGCAGTACTTC. The encoded protein is CSGMAESSYEQYF.

This clonotype was seen a few times. The V and J genes are TRBV10-3 and TRBJ2-7; D not certain. Deletions cut 10 bases from V and 3 bases from J, with 13 bases between. The CDR3 is 12 amino acids. Germline CDR1 is ENHRY and CDR2 is SYGVKD. In DNA, the CDR3 is TGTGCCACGGCTAGTCGATTCTACGAGCAGTACTTC. Its translation is CATASRFYEQYF.

At least ten counts were recorded for this clonotype. The genes are TRBV7-9 and TRBJ2-7, with D possibly TRBD2 on 6 matching bases. Trimming stripped 1 base from V and 2 bases from J, with 18 bases between. This CDR3 is 17 amino acids long. Germline assignment: CDR1 SEHNR and CDR2 FQNEAQ (reference sequence). The CDR3 here is CASSLGGLGRDTYEQYF. The CDR3 DNA is TGTGCCAGCAGCTTAGGCGGGTTAGGGCGGGATACCTACGAGCAGTACTTC.

The J gene is TRBJ2-7, the V gene TRBV11-2, with 9 bases that match TRBD1. Trimming took 1 base from V and 1 from J; bases not matched to a gene: 5. CDR3 length: 16 residues. Germline CDR1 and CDR2: SGHAT and FQNNGV. The CDR3 here is CASSLVGTGQSYEQYF. The CDR3 nucleotides are TGTGCCAGCAGCTTAGTAGGGACAGGGCAATCCTACGAGCAGTACTTC.

The V gene is TRBV4-1, the J gene TRBJ1-1; possible D gene TRBD1, 6 bases. Germline values: CDR1 MGHRA, CDR2 YSYEKL. The CDR3 spans 15 residues. Trimming left V 4 bases short and J 3 bases short, with 15 bases between. The CDR3 here is CASSPEGGWDTEAFF. The CDR3 DNA is TGCGCCAGCAGCCCAGAGGGGGGATGGGACACTGAAGCTTTCTTT.

The chain links TRBV6-5 to TRBJ1-6; D gene ambiguous. CDR3 size: 12 residues. CDR1 is MNHEY and CDR2 is SVGAGI in the germline V gene. With 6 bases removed from V and 5 bases from J, the gap between germline ends came to 5 bases. As DNA, the CDR3 is TGTGCCAGCAGAGATCATAATTCACCCCTCCACTTT. Translation: CASRDHNSPLHF.